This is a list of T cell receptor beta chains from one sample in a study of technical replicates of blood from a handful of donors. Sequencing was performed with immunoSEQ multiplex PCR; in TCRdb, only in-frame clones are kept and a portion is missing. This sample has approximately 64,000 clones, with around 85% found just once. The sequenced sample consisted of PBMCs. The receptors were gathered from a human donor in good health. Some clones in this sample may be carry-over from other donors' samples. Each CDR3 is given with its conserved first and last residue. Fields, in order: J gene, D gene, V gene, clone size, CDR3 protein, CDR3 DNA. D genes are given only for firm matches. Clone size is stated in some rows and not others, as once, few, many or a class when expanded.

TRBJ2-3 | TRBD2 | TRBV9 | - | CASSVGWREEGDTQYF | TGTGCCAGCAGCGTAGGGTGGCGGGAGGAAGGAGATACGCAGTATTTT
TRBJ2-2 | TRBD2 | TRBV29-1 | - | CSVEAAASGTGELFF | TGCAGCGTTGAGGCCGCGGCTAGCGGCACCGGGGAGCTGTTTTTT
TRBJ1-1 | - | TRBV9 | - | CASSVEGFTEAFF | TGTGCCAGCAGCGTAGAGGGGTTCACTGAAGCTTTCTTT
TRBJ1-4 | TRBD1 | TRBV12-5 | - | CASGLGDRGREKLFF | TGTGCTAGTGGTTTGGGGGACAGGGGGAGAGAAAAACTGTTTTTT
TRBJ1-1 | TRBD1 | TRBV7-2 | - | CASSSDRGTNTEAFF | TGTGCCAGCAGCTCGGACAGGGGGACGAACACTGAAGCTTTCTTT
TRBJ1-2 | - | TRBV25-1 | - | CASSPRVAYGYTF | TGTGCCAGCAGTCCCAGGGTCGCCTATGGCTACACCTTC
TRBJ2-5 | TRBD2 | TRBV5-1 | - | CASSLGLAGPQETQYF | TGCGCCAGCAGCTTGGGACTAGCGGGACCCCAAGAGACCCAGTACTTC
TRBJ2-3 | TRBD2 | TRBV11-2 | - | CASSLLLGGGTDTQYF | TGTGCCAGCAGCTTGTTGTTGGGGGGGGGCACAGATACGCAGTATTTT
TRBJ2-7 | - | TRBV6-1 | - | CAIEDYEQYF | TGTGCCATCGAGGACTACGAGCAGTACTTC
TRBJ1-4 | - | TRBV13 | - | CASRKTGTNEKLFF | TGTGCCAGCAGAAAGACAGGAACTAATGAAAAACTGTTTTTT
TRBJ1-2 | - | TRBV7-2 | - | CASSAGQLYGYTF | TGTGCCAGCAGCGCAGGACAGCTCTATGGCTACACCTTC
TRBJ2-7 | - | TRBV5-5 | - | CASSLGLGGSIYEQYF | TGTGCCAGCAGCTTGGGCCTAGGCGGGTCGATCTACGAGCAGTACTTC
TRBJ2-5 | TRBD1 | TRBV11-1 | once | CASSLSGTGEVGQETQYF | TGTGCCAGCAGCTTATCCGGGACAGGGGAGGTCGGACAAGAGACCCAGTACTTC
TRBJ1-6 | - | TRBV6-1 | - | CASDDTGGGSPLHF | TGTGCCTCCGACGACACGGGGGGTGGTTCACCCCTCCACTTT
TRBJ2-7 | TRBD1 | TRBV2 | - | CASGRGYSGQGSYEQYF | TGTGCCAGCGGACGCGGGTACTCGGGACAGGGGAGCTACGAGCAGTACTTC
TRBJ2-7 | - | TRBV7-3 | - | CASSPGPSPYEQYF | TGTGCCAGCAGCCCCGGTCCTTCACCCTACGAGCAGTACTTC
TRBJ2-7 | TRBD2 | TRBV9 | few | CASSPTSGSSYEQYF | TGTGCCAGCAGCCCGACTAGCGGGAGCTCCTACGAGCAGTACTTC
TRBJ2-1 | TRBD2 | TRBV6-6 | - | CASRGTSGGDEQFF | TGTGCCAGCAGGGGGACTAGCGGGGGGGATGAGCAGTTCTTC
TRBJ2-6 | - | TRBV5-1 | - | CASSLQENSGANVLTF | TGCGCCAGCAGCTTGCAGGAAAACTCTGGGGCCAACGTCCTGACTTTC
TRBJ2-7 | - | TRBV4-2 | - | CASSPGGGAEQYF | TGTGCCAGCAGTCCTGGAGGCGGGGCCGAGCAGTACTTC
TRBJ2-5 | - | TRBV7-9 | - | CASSYQPKAGVGTQYF | TGTGCCAGCAGCTATCAACCCAAAGCCGGGGTTGGGACCCAGTACTTC
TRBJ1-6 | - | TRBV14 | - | CASSQGQLNSPLHF | TGTGCCAGCAGCCAGGGACAATTGAATTCACCCCTCCACTTT